This T cell receptor (beta chain) came from a study of T-cell reconstitution after alpha-beta-depleted transplantation in children. Preparation of the TCRbeta library was carried out with unique molecular identifiers. TCRdb re-called the PCR reads through MiXCR, storing one row per CDR3 protein. The sample consists of some 490,000 distinct CDR3 sequences, under 15% of them appearing once. Trimming took off 2 bases at V and 0 bases at J, with 7 bases between the two ends. Germline CDR1 and CDR2: MNHEY and SVGAGI. This CDR3 is 15 amino acids long. The specimen was PBMCs from the stem cell graft donor, collected from the stem cell graft. This chain connects TRBV6-5 to TRBJ2-2; no firm D call. The TCR comes from a human donor who donated a stem cell graft to a child with combined immunodeficiency. CDR3 bases: TGTGCCAGCAGTTACCCGGATCCGAACACCGGGGAGCTGTTTTTT. Protein product: CASSYPDPNTGELFF.